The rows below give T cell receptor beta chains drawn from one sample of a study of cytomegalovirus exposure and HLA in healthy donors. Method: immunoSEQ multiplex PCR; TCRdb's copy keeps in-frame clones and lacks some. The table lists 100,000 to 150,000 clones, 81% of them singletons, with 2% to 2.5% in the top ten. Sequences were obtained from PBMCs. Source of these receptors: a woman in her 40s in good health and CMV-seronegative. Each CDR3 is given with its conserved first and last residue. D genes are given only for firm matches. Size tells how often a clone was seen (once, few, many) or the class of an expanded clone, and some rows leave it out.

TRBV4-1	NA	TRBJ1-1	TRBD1	TGCGCCAGCCTCCCGGGACAGGGGGTTCCTGAAGCTTTCTTT	CASLPGQGVPEAFF
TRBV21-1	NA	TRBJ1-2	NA	TGTGCCAGCAGCTCCCTGGGACAGTTAAGAGATGGCTACACCTTC	CASSSLGQLRDGYTF
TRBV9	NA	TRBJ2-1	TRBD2	TGTGCCAGCAGCGTAGCCGGGACTAGCGGCAACAATGAGCAGTTCTTC	CASSVAGTSGNNEQFF
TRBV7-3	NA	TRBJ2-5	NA	TGTGCCAGCAGCCCAGGGGAGCGCCCGAGTGGGGAGACCCAGTACTTC	CASSPGERPSGETQYF
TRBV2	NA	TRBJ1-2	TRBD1	TGTGCCAGCAGTACGGGACAGGGGGCTTTTGGCTACACCTTC	CASSTGQGAFGYTF
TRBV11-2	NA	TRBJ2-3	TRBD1	TGTGCCAGCAGCTTAAGTCCGGGACAGGGCACAGATACGCAGTATTTT	CASSLSPGQGTDTQYF
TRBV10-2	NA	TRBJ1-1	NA	TGCGCCAGCAGTTACTTGAACACTGAAGCTTTCTTT	CASSYLNTEAFF
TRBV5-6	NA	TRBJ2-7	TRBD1	TGTGCCAGCAGCGGCCTGACAGGGCGCGGCGAGCAGTACTTC	CASSGLTGRGEQYF
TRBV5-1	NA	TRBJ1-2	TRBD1	TGCGCCAGCAGCTTGGTTTCGGGTGGGCAGGGGGCTGCTTCTCCCTATGGCTACACCTTC	CASSLVSGGQGAASPYGYTF
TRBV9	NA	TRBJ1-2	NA	TGTGCCAGCAGCGTAGAAGAGGGTGACTATGGCTACACCTTC	CASSVEEGDYGYTF
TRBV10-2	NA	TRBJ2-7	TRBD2	TGCGCCAGCTTGGCGGGACTAGCGGGCTCCTACGAGCAGTACTTC	CASLAGLAGSYEQYF
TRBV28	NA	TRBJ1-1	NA	TGTGCCAGCCAACTGGGAGGGCCGAACACTGAAGCTTTCTTT	CASQLGGPNTEAFF
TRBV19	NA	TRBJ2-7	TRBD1	TGTGCCGGGGCCGGGACAGGGCCTCTCGAGCAGTACTTC	CAGAGTGPLEQYF
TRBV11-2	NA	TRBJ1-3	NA	TGTGCCAGCACCCCGGGACGGACTATCTCTGGAAACACCATATATTTT	CASTPGRTISGNTIYF
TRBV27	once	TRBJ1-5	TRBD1	TGTGCCAGCAGTCCTTCGACAGGGTCATCTTTATACCGCCATCAGCCCCAGCATTTT	CASSPSTGSSLYRHQPQHF
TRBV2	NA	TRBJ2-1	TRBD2	TGTGCCAGCAGATTCACTAGCGGGCGACCCTACAATGAGCAGTTCTTC	CASRFTSGRPYNEQFF
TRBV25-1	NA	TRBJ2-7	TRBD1	TGTGCCAGCAGTGGACAGGGGCGAAGCTACGAGCAGTACTTC	CASSGQGRSYEQYF
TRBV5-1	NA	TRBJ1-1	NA	TGCGCCAGCAGCGGGCGGGAGAACACTGAAGCTTTCTTT	CASSGRENTEAFF
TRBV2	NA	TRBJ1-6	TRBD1	TGTGCCAGCAGTTTTGGACAGGGGGCAAGTTCACCCCTCCACTTT	CASSFGQGASSPLHF
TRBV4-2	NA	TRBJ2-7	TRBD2	TGTGCCAGCAGCCTCGGCCGGGGGGGTTCGGACGAGCAGTACTTC	CASSLGRGGSDEQYF
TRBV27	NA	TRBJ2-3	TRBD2	TGTGCCAGCAGGAGGGCGGGGGGGCGGGAGGGCCGTGATACGCAGTATTTT	CASRRAGGREGRDTQYF
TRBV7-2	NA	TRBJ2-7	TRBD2	TGTGCCAGCAGCTTTACCGCGGGAGGTTCCTACGAGCAGTACTTC	CASSFTAGGSYEQYF
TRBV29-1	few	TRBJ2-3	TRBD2	TGCAGCGCCAAGGGGCGCGGGAGGCCGACAGATACGCAGTATTTT	CSAKGRGRPTDTQYF
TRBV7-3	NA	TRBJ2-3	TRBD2	TGTGCCAGCAGCTTAACGGGGCTAGCGGGAGTGGCAGATACGCAGTATTTT	CASSLTGLAGVADTQYF
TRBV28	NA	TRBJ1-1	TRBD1	TGTGCCAGCAGTCTCCGACAGGGTATCATGAACACTGAAGCTTTCTTT	CASSLRQGIMNTEAFF
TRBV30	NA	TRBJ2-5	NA	TGTGCCTGGAGGGGGCTAACAGAGACCCAGTACTTC	CAWRGLTETQYF
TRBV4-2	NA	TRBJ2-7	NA	TGTGCCAGCAGCCAAATGAGCGGCACCTACGAGCAGTACTTC	CASSQMSGTYEQYF
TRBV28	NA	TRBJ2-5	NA	TGTGCCAGCAGTTTTGGGGGCAAGGGGTACCAAGAGACCCAGTACTTC	CASSFGGKGYQETQYF
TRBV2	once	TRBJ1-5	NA	TGTGCCAGCAGTAAGGGGACAAGGGGATTTCAGCCCCAGCATTTT	CASSKGTRGFQPQHF
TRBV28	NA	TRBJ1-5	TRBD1	TGTGCCAGCAGTTTCTTCGGGACAGATAGCAATCAGCCCCAGCATTTT	CASSFFGTDSNQPQHF
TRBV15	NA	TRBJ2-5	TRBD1	TGTGCCACCAGCAGAGATCTTGCAGGGGGCATTGAGACCCAGTACTTC	CATSRDLAGGIETQYF
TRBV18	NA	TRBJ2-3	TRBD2	TGTGCCAGCTCACCCCAGCGGGGGGACACAGATACGCAGTATTTT	CASSPQRGDTDTQYF
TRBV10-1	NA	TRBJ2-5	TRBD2	TGCGCCAGCACCCTGGCTAGCGGAATACCTCCGGAGGAGACCCAGTACTTC	CASTLASGIPPEETQYF
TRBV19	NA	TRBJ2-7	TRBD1	TGTGCCAGTAGTATAGAAGGACAGGTCTACGAGCAGTACTTC	CASSIEGQVYEQYF
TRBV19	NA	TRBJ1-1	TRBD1	TGTGCCAGTAGTATAGGAACAGGGGCGAACACTGAAGCTTTCTTT	CASSIGTGANTEAFF
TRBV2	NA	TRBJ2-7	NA	TGTGCCAGCAGTGAATATGGCGGATCCTACGAGCAGTACTTC	CASSEYGGSYEQYF
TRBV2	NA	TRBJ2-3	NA	TGTGCCAGCGCCAGGGGGGTTTCTAGCACAGATACGCAGTATTTT	CASARGVSSTDTQYF
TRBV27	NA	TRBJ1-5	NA	TGTGCCAGCAGTTTCGTCCGAGGAAATCAGCCCCAGCATTTT	CASSFVRGNQPQHF
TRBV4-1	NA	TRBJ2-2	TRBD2	TGCGCCAGCAGCCATTACCGACTAGCGGGGGGCCATTTAAACACCGGGGAGCTGTTTTTT	CASSHYRLAGGHLNTGELFF
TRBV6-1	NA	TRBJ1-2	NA	TGTGCCAGCAGTGAAGGGCAAAGCTATGGCTACACCTTC	CASSEGQSYGYTF
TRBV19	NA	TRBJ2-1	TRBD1	TGTGCCAGTAGTACCTACGGACAGGGGGCCGATGAGCAGTTCTTC	CASSTYGQGADEQFF
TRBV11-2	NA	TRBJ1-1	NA	TGTGCCAGCAGCTTAGTATGGAGGACTCGGGACACTGAAGCTTTCTTT	CASSLVWRTRDTEAFF
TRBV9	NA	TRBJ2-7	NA	TGTGCCAGCAGCGTAGAAGGTTCGGGCTACGAGCAGTACTTC	CASSVEGSGYEQYF
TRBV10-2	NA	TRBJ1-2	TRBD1	TGCGCCAGCACCACGGGACAGGCCAGCCCCTATGGCTACACCTTC	CASTTGQASPYGYTF
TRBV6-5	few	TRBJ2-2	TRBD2	TGTGCCAGCAGCCGGCGGGGGACCGGGGAGCTGTTTTTT	CASSRRGTGELFF
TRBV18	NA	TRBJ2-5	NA	TGTGCCAGCTCACCACCCAGCCAAGAGACCCAGTACTTC	CASSPPSQETQYF
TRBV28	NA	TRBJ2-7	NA	TGTGCCAGCAGCCGGACTGGTTACTACGAGCAGTACTTC	CASSRTGYYEQYF
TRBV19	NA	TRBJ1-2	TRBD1	TGTGCCAGTAGTCAGACAGGGAGAGGCTACACCTTC	CASSQTGRGYTF
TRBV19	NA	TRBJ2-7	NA	TGTGCCAGTAGCCTGACAGTTGCAAGCTCCTACGAGCAGTACTTC	CASSLTVASSYEQYF
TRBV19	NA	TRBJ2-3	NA	TGTGCCAGTAGTAGCTATAGCCAGTCGGCAGATACGCAGTATTTT	CASSSYSQSADTQYF
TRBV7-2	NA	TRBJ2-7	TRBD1	TGTGCCAGCAGCCACGGGACAGGAGGAACCTACGAGCAGTACTTC	CASSHGTGGTYEQYF
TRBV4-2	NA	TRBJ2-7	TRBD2	TGTGCCAGCAGCCAAGACGGTACTAGCGGGAGGGCCTTATACGAGCAGTACTTC	CASSQDGTSGRALYEQYF
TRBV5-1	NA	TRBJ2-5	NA	TGCGCCAGCAGCTTGGCCTTGGCTCAGGGAGAGACCCAGTACTTC	CASSLALAQGETQYF
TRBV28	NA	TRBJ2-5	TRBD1	TGTGCCAGCACCGGTAGGGACAGCCGGCAAATGGTAGAGACCCAGTACTTC	CASTGRDSRQMVETQYF
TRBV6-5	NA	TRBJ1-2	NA	TGTGCCAGCAGTTACAGGCAGGGGAAAGGCTACACCTTC	CASSYRQGKGYTF
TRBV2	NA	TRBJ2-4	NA	TGTGCCAGCAGTGGCATCCCGGCAGGCATTCAGTACTTC	CASSGIPAGIQYF
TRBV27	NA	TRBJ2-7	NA	TGTGCCAGCAGTTTAAGATTTGGGGGGTTCTACGAGCAGTACTTC	CASSLRFGGFYEQYF